One and the same sample provided the 8 T cell receptor beta chains below, sequenced in a study of T cells in localized non-small cell lung cancer. The data were produced by immunoSEQ multiplex PCR, yet TCRdb's version contains in-frame clones alone and is incomplete. Among roughly 27,000 clones listed, about 90% were seen once. This specimen was peripheral blood mononuclear cells, taken before any cancer treatment. The receptors derive from a woman between 35 and 75 years old with stage III lung adenocarcinoma.

J is TRBJ1-1 and V is TRBV25-1, with unresolved D. CDR1 and CDR2 (germline): MGHDK, SYGVNS. CDR3 length: 12 amino acids. Trimming removed 7 bases at V and 1 base at J, with 7 bases between. The CDR3 sequence is CASKRTNTEAFF. The CDR3 DNA sequence: TGTGCCAGCAAACGGACGAACACTGAAGCTTTCTTT.

The chain employs TRBV28 and TRBJ1-1; weak D call: TRBD1 (5 bases). V lost 2 bases, J lost 0 bases, and 16 bases lay in between. The germline gives CDR1 MDHEN, CDR2 SYDVKM. This CDR3 spans 17 amino acids. The CDR3 DNA reads TGTGCCAGCAGTTTACCTGGGCGGGGGGTCGTGAACACTGAAGCTTTCTTT. This gives the protein CASSLPGRGVVNTEAFF.

V is TRBV18 and J is TRBJ1-1, with D uncertain. The CDR3 runs 14 residues. Germline loops: CDR1 KGHSH, CDR2 LQKENI. Trimming took 2 bases from V and 4 from J, leaving 11 bases between them. The CDR3 DNA sequence: TGTGCCAGCTCACCATATCAGCTAGGCACTGAAGCTTTCTTT. Translated: CASSPYQLGTEAFF.

The chain carries TRBV18 and TRBJ1-4; no clear D gene. Germline V CDR1 and CDR2: KGHSH, LQKENI. This CDR3 is 14 amino acids long. The V and J ends lost 2 bases and 6 bases respectively, with 10 bases between them. CDR3 coding DNA: TGTGCCAGCTCACCAGGGAGTCGGGATGAAAAACTGTTTTTT. Protein sequence: CASSPGSRDEKLFF. The full variable domain, rest sourced from reference TRBV18 and TRBJ1-4, is NAGVMQNPRHLVRRRGQEARLRCSPMKGHSHVYWYRQLPEEGLKFMVYLQKENIIDESGMPKERFSAEFPKEGPSILRIQQVVRGDSAAYFCASSPGSRDEKLFFGSGTQLSVL.

The chain has TRBV27 and TRBJ2-1; D possibly corresponds to TRBD2 (5 bases). There are 14 residues in the CDR3. The V and J ends lost 2 bases and 8 bases respectively, with 13 bases between them. CDR1 and CDR2 (germline): MNHEY, SMNVEV (reference sequence). CDR3 sequence (DNA): TGTGCCAGCAGTTTAGTCGACGCCGGGGATGAGCAGTTCTTC. Protein: CASSLVDAGDEQFF.

This sequence joins TRBV30 and TRBJ1-5, with D unresolved. Per germline, CDR1 GTSNPN and CDR2 SVGIG (reference sequence). This CDR3 spans 13 amino acids. With 0 bases removed from V and 0 bases from J, the gap between germline ends came to 3 bases. CDR3: CAWSVASNQPQHF. The CDR3 DNA reads TGTGCCTGGAGTGTAGCTAGCAATCAGCCCCAGCATTTT.

V and J are TRBV28 and TRBJ2-2; D is unresolved. Germline V gene data show CDR1 as MDHEN and CDR2 as SYDVKM. With 1 base removed from V and 0 bases from J, the gap between germline ends came to 6 bases. The CDR3 sequence is 15 residues long. Here the CDR3 DNA reads TGTGCCAGCAGTTTATCCCGTCCGAACACCGGGGAGCTGTTTTTT. Translated: CASSLSRPNTGELFF.

The chain couples TRBV18 to TRBJ1-5; D not resolved. This CDR3 has 16 residues. V gave up 4 bases and J gave up 0 bases, with 13 bases separating them. Per the germline V gene, CDR1 is KGHSH and CDR2 is LQKENI. The chain's CDR3 is CASSLVPADSNQPQHF. Here the CDR3 DNA reads TGTGCCAGCTCACTGGTCCCAGCAGATAGCAATCAGCCCCAGCATTTT.